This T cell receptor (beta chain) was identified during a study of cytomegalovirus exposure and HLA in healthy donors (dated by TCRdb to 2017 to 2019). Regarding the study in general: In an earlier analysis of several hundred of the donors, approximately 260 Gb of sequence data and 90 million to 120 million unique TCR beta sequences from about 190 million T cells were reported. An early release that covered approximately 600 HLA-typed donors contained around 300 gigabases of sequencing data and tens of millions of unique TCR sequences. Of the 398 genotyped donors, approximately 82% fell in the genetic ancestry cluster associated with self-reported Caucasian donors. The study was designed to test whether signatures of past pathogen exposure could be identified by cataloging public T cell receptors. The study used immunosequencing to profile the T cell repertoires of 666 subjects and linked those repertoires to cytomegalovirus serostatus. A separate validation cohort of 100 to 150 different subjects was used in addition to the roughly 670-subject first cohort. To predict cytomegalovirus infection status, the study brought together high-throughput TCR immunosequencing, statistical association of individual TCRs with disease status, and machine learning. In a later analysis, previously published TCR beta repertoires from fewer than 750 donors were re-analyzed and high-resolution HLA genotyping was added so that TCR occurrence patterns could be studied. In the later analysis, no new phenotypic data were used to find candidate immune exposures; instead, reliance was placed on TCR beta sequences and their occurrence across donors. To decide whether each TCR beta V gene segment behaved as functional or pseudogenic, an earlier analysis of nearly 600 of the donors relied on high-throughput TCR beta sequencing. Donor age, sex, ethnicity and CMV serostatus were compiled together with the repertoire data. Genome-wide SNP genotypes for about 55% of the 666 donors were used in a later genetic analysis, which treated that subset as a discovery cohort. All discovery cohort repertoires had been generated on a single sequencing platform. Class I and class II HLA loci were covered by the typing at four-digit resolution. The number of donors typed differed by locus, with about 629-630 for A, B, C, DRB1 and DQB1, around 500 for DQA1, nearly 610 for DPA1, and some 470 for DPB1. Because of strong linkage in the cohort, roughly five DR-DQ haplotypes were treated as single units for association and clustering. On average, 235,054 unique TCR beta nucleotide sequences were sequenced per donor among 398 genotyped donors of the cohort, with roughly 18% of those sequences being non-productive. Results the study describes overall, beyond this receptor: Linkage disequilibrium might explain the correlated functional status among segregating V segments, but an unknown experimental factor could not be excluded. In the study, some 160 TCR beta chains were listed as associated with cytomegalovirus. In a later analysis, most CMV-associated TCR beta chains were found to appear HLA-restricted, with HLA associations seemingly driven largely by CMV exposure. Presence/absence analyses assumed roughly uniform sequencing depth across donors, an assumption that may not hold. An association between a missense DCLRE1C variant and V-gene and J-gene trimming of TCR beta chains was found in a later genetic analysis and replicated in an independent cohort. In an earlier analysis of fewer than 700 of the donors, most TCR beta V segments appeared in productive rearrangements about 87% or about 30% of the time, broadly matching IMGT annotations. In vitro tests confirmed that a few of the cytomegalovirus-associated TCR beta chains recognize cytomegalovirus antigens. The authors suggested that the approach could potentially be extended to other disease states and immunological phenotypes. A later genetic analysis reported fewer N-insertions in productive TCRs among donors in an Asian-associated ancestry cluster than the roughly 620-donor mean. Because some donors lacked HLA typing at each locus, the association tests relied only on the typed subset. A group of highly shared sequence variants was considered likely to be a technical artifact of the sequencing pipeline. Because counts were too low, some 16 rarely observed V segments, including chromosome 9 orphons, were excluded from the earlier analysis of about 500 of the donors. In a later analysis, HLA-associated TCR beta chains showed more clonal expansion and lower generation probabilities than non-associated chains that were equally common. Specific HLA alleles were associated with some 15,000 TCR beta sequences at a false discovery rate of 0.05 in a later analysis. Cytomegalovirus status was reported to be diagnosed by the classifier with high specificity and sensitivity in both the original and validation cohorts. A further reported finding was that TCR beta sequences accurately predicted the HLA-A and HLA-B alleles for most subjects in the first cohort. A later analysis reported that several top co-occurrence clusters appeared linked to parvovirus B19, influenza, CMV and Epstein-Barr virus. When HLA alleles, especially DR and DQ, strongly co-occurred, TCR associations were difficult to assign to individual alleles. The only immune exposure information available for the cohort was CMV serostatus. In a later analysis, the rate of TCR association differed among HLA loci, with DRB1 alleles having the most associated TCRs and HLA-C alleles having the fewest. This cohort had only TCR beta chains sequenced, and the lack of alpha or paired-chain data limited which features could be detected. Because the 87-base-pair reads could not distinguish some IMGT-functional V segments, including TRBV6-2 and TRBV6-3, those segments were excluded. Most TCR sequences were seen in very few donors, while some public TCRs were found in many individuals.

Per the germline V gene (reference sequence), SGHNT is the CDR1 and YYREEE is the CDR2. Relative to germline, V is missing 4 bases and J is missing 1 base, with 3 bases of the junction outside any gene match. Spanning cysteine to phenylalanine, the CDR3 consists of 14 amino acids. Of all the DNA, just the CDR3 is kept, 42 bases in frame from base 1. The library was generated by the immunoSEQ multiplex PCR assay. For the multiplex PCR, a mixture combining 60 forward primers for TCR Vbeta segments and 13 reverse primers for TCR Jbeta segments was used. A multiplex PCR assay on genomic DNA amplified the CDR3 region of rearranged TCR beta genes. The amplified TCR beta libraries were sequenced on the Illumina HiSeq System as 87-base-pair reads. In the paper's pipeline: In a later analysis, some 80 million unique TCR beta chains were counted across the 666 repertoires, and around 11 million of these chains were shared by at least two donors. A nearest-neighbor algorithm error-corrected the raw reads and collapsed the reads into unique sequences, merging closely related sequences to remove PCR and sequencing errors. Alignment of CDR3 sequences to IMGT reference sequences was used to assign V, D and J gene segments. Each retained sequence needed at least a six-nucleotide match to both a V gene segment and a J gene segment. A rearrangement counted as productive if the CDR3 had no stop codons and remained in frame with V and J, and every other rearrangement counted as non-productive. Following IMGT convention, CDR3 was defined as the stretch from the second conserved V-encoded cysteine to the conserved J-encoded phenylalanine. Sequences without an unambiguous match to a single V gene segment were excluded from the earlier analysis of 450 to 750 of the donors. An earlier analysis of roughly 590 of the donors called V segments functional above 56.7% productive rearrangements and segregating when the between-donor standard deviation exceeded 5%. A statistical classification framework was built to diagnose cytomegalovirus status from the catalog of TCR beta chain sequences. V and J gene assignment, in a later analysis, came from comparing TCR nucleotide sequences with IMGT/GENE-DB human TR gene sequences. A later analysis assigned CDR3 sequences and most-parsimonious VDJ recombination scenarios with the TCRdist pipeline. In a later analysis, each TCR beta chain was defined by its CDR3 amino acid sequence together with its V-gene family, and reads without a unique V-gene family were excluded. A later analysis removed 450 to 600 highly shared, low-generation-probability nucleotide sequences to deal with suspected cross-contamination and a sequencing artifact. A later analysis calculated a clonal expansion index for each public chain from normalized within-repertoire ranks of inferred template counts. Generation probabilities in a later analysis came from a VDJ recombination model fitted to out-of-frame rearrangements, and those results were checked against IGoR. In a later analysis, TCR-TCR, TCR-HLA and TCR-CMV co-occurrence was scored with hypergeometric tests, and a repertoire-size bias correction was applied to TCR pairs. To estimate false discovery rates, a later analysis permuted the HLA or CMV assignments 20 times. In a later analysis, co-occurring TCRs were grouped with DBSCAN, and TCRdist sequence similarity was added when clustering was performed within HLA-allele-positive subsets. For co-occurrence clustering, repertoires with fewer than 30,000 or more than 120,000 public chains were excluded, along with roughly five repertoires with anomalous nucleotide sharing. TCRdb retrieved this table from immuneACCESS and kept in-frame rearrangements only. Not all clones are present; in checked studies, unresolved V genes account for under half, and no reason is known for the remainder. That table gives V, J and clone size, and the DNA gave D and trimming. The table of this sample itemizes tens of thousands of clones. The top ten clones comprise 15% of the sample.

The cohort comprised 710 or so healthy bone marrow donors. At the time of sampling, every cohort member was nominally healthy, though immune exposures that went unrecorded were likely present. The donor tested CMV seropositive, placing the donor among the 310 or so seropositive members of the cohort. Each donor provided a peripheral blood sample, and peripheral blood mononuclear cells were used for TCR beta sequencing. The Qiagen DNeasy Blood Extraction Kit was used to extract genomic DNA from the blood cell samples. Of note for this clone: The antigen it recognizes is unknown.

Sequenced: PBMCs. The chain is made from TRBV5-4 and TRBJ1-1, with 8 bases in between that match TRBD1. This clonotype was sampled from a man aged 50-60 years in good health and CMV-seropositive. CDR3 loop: CASSPGQGNTEAFF. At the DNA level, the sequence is TGTGCCAGCAGCCCAGGACAGGGGAACACTGAAGCTTTCTTT.